The 27 T cell receptor beta chains below were found in one sample sequenced in a study of blood T cells in healthy people across ages. Together with a sample-barcoded 5' primer, a J-beta primer mix was included in a second PCR lasting roughly 6 to 12 cycles. TCRdb ran MiXCR on the 5' RACE reads and lists one entry per CDR3 protein. This table has about 1 million distinct CDR3 sequences, 40% to 45% appearing once. Specimen: blood. These receptors were obtained from a woman aged 55-69 years in good health.

This clonotype appeared a few times. This chain links TRBV6-2 or TRBV6-3 with TRBJ2-1; D is perhaps TRBD1 or TRBD2 (5 bases each). V gave up 5 bases and J gave up 0 bases, with 20 bases separating them. Germline CDR1 is MNHEY and CDR2 is SVGEGT. This CDR3 has 18 amino acids. The CDR3 loop is CASSRRDLGVSSYNEQFF. CDR3 nucleotide sequence: TGTGCCAGCAGTAGAAGGGACCTAGGCGTAAGCTCCTACAATGAGCAGTTCTTC.

The chain has TRBV5-1 and TRBJ2-7; D not certain. Trimming removed 3 bases from V and 4 bases from J, with 14 bases in between. The CDR3 has 14 amino acids. The germline gives CDR1 SGHRS, CDR2 YFSETQ. The CDR3 region is CASSSSASLYEQYF. CDR3 DNA sequence: TGCGCCAGCAGCTCCTCGGCGTCCCTTTACGAGCAGTACTTC.

This clonotype appeared a few times. V gene TRBV13 combines with J gene TRBJ2-7; TRBD2 agrees at 11 bases. The CDR3 extends over 16 amino acids. Looked up from germline, CDR1 is PRHDT and CDR2 is FYEKMQ (reference sequence). After removal of 4 bases from V and 2 bases from J, the junction contained 7 bases not matched to a gene. CDR3 residues: CASSSPLAGGTYEQYF. The CDR3 DNA reads TGTGCCAGCAGCTCCCCATTAGCGGGAGGGACCTACGAGCAGTACTTC.

There are many counts of this clonotype. This sequence joins TRBV29-1 and TRBJ1-2; D is undetermined. There are 14 residues in the CDR3. Trimming cost V 3 bases and J 4 bases, with 15 bases left between them. Looked up from germline, CDR1 is SQVTM and CDR2 is ANQGSEA. CDR3 protein: CSVEFDGRSYGYTF. The CDR3 bases are TGCAGCGTTGAGTTCGACGGACGTTCCTATGGCTACACCTTC. Supplemented by reference TRBV29-1 and TRBJ1-2, the full variable domain reads SAVISQKPSRDICQRGTSLTIQCQVDSQVTMMFWYRQQPGQSLTLIATANQGSEATYESGFVIDKFPISRPNLTFSTLTVSNMSPEDSSIYLCSVEFDGRSYGYTFGSGTRLTVV.

The chain has TRBV4-2 and TRBJ2-1, with 10 bases lining up with TRBD2. CDR1 and CDR2 (germline): LGHNA, YNFKEQ. Trimming at V came to 2 bases and at J to 6 bases, leaving 7 bases not matched to a gene. CDR3 length: 16 residues. CDR3 nucleotide sequence: TGTGCCAGCAGCCAATCGACTAGCGGGTCACCCAATGAGCAGTTCTTC. It specifies CASSQSTSGSPNEQFF.

The V and J genes are TRBV4-2 and TRBJ2-1, with D perhaps TRBD2 (5 bases). CDR1 is LGHNA and CDR2 is YNFKEQ in the germline V gene. The CDR3 is 16 amino acids. Trimming took 1 base from V and 4 from J, leaving 14 bases between them. The CDR3 DNA reads TGTGCCAGCAGCCAAGGCCAAGGGCGGGCTTACAATGAGCAGTTCTTC. This sequence encodes CASSQGQGRAYNEQFF.

This clonotype was observed a few times. The CDR3 DNA reads TGCGCCAGCAGCTTGGGGGGATGGTGGGAGACCCAGTACTTC. Its translation: CASSLGGWWETQYF. The V and J genes are TRBV5-1 and TRBJ2-5, with D unresolved. Germline V gives CDR1 SGHRS, CDR2 YFSETQ. The V and J ends lost 0 bases and 5 bases respectively, with 11 bases between them. The CDR3 spans 14 residues.

V usage is TRBV2 and J usage is TRBJ1-2; D ambiguous. V dropped 11 bases and J dropped 4 bases, with 14 bases sitting between them. CDR1 and CDR2 (germline): SNHLY, FYNNEI. This CDR3 comprises 12 residues. The CDR3 DNA reads as TGTGCCCTCGGAGGGCAGAGCTATGGCTACACCTTC. Amino acids: CALGGQSYGYTF.

V and J are TRBV20-1 and TRBJ2-1; D is possibly TRBD2 (5 bases). The V gene's germline CDR1 is DFQATT and CDR2 SNEGSKA (reference sequence). The CDR3 contains 13 residues. Between the trimmed V and J ends, which lost 1 base and 9 bases, there was a span of 13 bases. CDR3 DNA sequence: TGCAGTGCTAGAGTCCCCAGCGGAGGTGAGCAGTTCTTC. This translates into CSARVPSGGEQFF.

This clonotype was counted a few times. The genes are TRBV6-5 and TRBJ1-2, with D perhaps TRBD1 (6 bases). Trimming stripped 5 bases from V and 6 bases from J, with 13 bases between. Germline loops: CDR1 MNHEY, CDR2 SVGAGI. CDR3 length equals 13 residues. DNA for the CDR3: TGTGCCAGCAGTGAACAGGGTTTACATGGCTACACCTTC. Translating it yields CASSEQGLHGYTF.

This clonotype was recorded a few times. The chain has TRBV12-3 or TRBV12-4 and TRBJ2-1, with D hard to call. Trimming took off 1 base at V and 5 bases at J, with 12 bases between the two ends. This CDR3 is built from 15 residues. The CDR3, as DNA: TGTGCCAGCAGTTTAGGGGCCCCGCCCAACAATGAGCAGTTCTTC. This encodes CASSLGAPPNNEQFF.

In this sample, this clonotype turned up once. The chain is built from TRBV7-9 and TRBJ2-4, with D tentatively TRBD1 (6 bases). Trimming removed 5 bases from V and 0 bases from J, with 14 bases in between. There are 16 residues in the CDR3. In germline, CDR1 is SEHNR, CDR2 FQNEAQ (reference sequence). CDR3 sequence (DNA): TGTGCCAGCAGCGACGGGACACGGGAAGCCAAAAACATTCAGTACTTC. The encoded protein is CASSDGTREAKNIQYF.

The V and J genes are TRBV6-1 and TRBJ1-5; D is possibly TRBD1 (5 bases). The CDR3 is 16 residues long. Trimming removed 6 bases from V and 1 base from J, with 16 bases in between. Germline V lookup: CDR1 MNHNS, CDR2 SASEGT. The CDR3 sequence: CASRRDVLRSNQPQHF. The CDR3 region has the DNA TGTGCCAGCAGGAGGGACGTTCTGAGGAGCAATCAGCCCCAGCATTTT.

The CDR3 region has the DNA TGCAGTGCTCAAAAAGGACTAGCGGGAGGGCGTGGTGAGCAGTTCTTC. Amino acids: CSAQKGLAGGRGEQFF. The chain joins TRBV20-1 to TRBJ2-1, with 15 bases fitting TRBD2. Germline V CDR1 and CDR2: DFQATT, SNEGSKA (reference sequence). After removal of 5 bases from V and 9 bases from J, the junction contained 11 bases not matched to a gene. The CDR3 covers 16 residues.

The V and J genes are TRBV9 and TRBJ2-1; TRBD2 aligns across 8 bases. This CDR3 has 17 amino acids. Per the germline V gene, CDR1 is SGDLS and CDR2 is YYNGEE. V dropped 0 bases and J dropped 4; count of bases not matched to a gene: 9. CDR3 nucleotide sequence: TGTGCCAGCAGCGTAGGACTAGCGCAGAAATTTTACAATGAGCAGTTCTTC. Amino acids: CASSVGLAQKFYNEQFF. Complete variable domain (other parts from reference TRBV9 and TRBJ2-1): DSGVTQTPKHLITATGQRVTLRCSPRSGDLSVYWYQQSLDQGLQFLIQYYNGEERAKGNILERFSAQQFPDLHSELNLSSLELGDSALYFCASSVGLAQKFYNEQFFGPGTRLTVL.

Ten or more counts support this clonotype. A read error may explain this, as a much larger clone is one base away. CDR3 in amino acids: CASSPTGLQYLVEQYF. DNA of the CDR3: TGTGCCAGCAGTCCCACCGGACTTCAATACCTGGTCGAGCAGTACTTC. This chain connects TRBV12-3 or TRBV12-4 to TRBJ2-7, with a weak D call TRBD2 (5 bases). V was trimmed by 5 bases and J by 6 bases, leaving 23 bases between them. The CDR3 is 16 residues long.

V usage is TRBV12-3 or TRBV12-4 and J usage is TRBJ2-1; a weak D match, TRBD2 (6 bases). V was trimmed by 1 base and J by 6 bases, leaving 10 bases between them. This CDR3 is built from 14 residues. The CDR3 sequence: CASSLDGSGNEQFF. The CDR3 DNA is TGTGCCAGCAGTTTAGACGGGAGTGGCAATGAGCAGTTCTTC.

Written as DNA, the CDR3 is TGCGCCAGCAGCTTGGCGGTAACCACCTACAATGAGCAGTTCTTC. It yields the protein CASSLAVTTYNEQFF. This sequence joins TRBV5-1 and TRBJ2-1; D remains unclear. The germline V gene has CDR1 SGHRS and CDR2 YFSETQ. The germline V and J ends were trimmed by 0 bases and 2 bases, with 9 bases remaining between them. The CDR3 runs 15 residues.

The chain couples TRBV6-5 to TRBJ1-5; TRBD1 might be the D (6 bases). Germline-derived CDR1 and CDR2 are MNHEY and SVGAGI. The CDR3 is 15 residues long. V was cut by 5 bases and J by 8 bases, with 19 bases left in between. CDR3 sequence reads: CASSRRTDSPEPQHF. CDR3 sequence (DNA): TGTGCCAGCAGTCGACGTACGGACAGTCCGGAGCCCCAGCATTTT.

In this sample, this clonotype turned up a few times. The V and J genes are TRBV7-7 and TRBJ2-1; 7 positions agree with TRBD1. The CDR3 length is 15 residues. V lost 4 bases, J lost 3 bases, and 6 bases stayed unmatched. From germline, CDR1 is SSHAT and CDR2 FNYEAQ (reference sequence). The CDR3 DNA is TGTGCCAGCAGCTCCCGCCGGGACAGCTACAATGAGCAGTTCTTC. Translating it yields CASSSRRDSYNEQFF.

This clonotype has just a few counts. The chain uses TRBV9 and TRBJ2-7; D possibly corresponds to TRBD2 (5 bases). Trimming pared 2 bases from V and 2 bases from J, leaving 17 bases between. CDR1 and CDR2 from the germline V gene are SGDLS and YYNGEE. This CDR3 region has 16 residues. DNA for the CDR3: TGTGCCAGCAGCGTCAACCGCGACGGACTTCCCTACGAGCAGTACTTC. Translation: CASSVNRDGLPYEQYF.

This clonotype was observed a handful of times. The chain combines TRBV5-1 with TRBJ2-7; D remains unclear. The DNA end is a closer match to TRBJ2-5, so the J assignment may be wrong. CDR3 length: 14 residues. Per germline, CDR1 SGHRS and CDR2 YFSETQ. The CDR3 loop is CASSLEVTRETQYF. The CDR3, as DNA: TGCGCCAGCAGCTTGGAGGTGACGAGGGAGACCCAGTACTTC.

This clonotype showed up many times. J is TRBJ2-7 and V is TRBV7-9; either TRBD1 or TRBD2 may fit D (5 bases each). Trimming removed 7 bases from V and 5 bases from J, with 18 bases in between. The CDR3 contains 14 residues. CDR1 and CDR2 from the germline V gene are SEHNR and FQNEAQ (reference sequence). CDR3 nucleotides: TGTGCCAGCAACCCGGGGCCTCCATCCCACGAGCAGTACTTC. As protein: CASNPGPPSHEQYF.

This clonotype was found a few times. CDR3 residues: CASSEGLAFDNEQFF. CDR3 DNA sequence: TGTGCCAGCAGCGAGGGACTCGCCTTTGACAATGAGCAGTTCTTC. The chain is built from TRBV9 and TRBJ2-1; a possible D gene is TRBD2 (6 bases). Per germline, CDR1 SGDLS and CDR2 YYNGEE. The CDR3 length is 15 residues. V lost 3 bases and J lost 5, with 15 bases in between.

The J gene is TRBJ2-7, the V gene TRBV29-1, with 7 bases lining up with TRBD2. CDR3 length: 14 amino acids. After removal of 2 bases from V and 3 bases from J, the junction contained 7 bases not matched to a gene. Germline lookup yields CDR1 SQVTM and CDR2 ANQGSEA. The CDR3 reads CSVEPRGEGYEQYF. The DNA of the CDR3 is TGCAGCGTTGAACCCCGGGGGGAAGGCTACGAGCAGTACTTC.

This CDR3 is CASSFSRATQYF. The CDR3 DNA reads TGTGCCAGCAGCTTTAGTAGGGCTACGCAGTATTTT. This chain joins TRBV14 and TRBJ2-3; D remains ambiguous. The CDR3 runs to 12 residues. Per the germline V gene, CDR1 is SGHDN and CDR2 is FVKESK. V lost 5 bases, J lost 8 bases, and 11 bases lay in between.

This sequence joins TRBV27 and TRBJ2-7; D is ambiguous. Deletions cut 4 bases from V and 7 bases from J, with 11 bases between. Germline assignment: CDR1 MNHEY and CDR2 SMNVEV (reference sequence). This CDR3 comprises 12 residues. The CDR3 DNA follows: TGTGCCAGCAGTTCCCCGGCTAGGGAGCAGTACTTC. Its protein is CASSSPAREQYF.